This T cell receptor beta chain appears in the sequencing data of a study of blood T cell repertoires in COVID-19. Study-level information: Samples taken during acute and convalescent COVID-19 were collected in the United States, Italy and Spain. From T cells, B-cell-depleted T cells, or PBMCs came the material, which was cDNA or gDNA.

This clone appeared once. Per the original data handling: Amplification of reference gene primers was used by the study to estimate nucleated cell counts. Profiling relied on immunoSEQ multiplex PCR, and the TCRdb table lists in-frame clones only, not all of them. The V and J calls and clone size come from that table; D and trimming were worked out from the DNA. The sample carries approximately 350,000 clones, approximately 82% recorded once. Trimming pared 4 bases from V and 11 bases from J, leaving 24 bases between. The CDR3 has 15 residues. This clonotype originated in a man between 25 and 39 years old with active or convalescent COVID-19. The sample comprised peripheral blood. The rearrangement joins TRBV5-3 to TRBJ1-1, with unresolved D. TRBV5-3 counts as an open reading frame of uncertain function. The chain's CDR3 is CARSRPPRDSRGAFF. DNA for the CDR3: TGTGCCAGAAGCCGCCCCCCTCGCGACTCGCGAGGGGCTTTCTTT.